A selection of T cell receptor beta chains follows, all from one sample in a study of T cell responses to AZD1222 COVID-19 vaccine. Method: immunoSEQ multiplex PCR; TCRdb's copy keeps in-frame clones and lacks some. The top ten clones hold less than 1.2% of a sample with 150,000 to 250,000 clones, roughly 92% of them seen once. Sequencing used peripheral blood, obtained 28 days after the second AZD1222 dose. Receptors originate from an adult who received the AZD1222 COVID-19 vaccine. CDR3s include the opening cysteine and the closing phenylalanine or tryptophan. A D gene is named only where the DNA matches it firmly. Size tells how often a clone was seen (once, few, many) or the class of an expanded clone, and some rows leave it out.

17	.	.	TRBJ2-5	TRBV5-1	CASSLDPGAVGQETQYF	TGCGCCAGCAGCTTGGATCCGGGGGCGGTTGGGCAAGAGACCCAGTACTTC
15	.	.	TRBJ1-1	TRBV11-2	CASRETVDRYTEAFF	TGTGCCAGCAGAGAGACTGTCGACAGGTACACTGAAGCTTTCTTT
16	TRBD1	.	TRBJ2-7	TRBV9	CASSVVGTEIPYEQYF	TGTGCCAGCAGCGTAGTTGGGACAGAAATACCCTACGAGCAGTACTTC
15	TRBD1	.	TRBJ2-5	TRBV15	CATSDLRQGGETQYF	TGTGCCACCAGCGATTTAAGACAGGGCGGAGAGACCCAGTACTTC
18	TRBD1	.	TRBJ2-6	TRBV6-6	CASSLQGPYFREANVLTF	TGTGCCAGCAGTCTACAGGGGCCTTATTTTAGGGAGGCCAACGTCCTGACTTTC
16	TRBD1	.	TRBJ1-6	TRBV4-3	CASSQGAGPGGSPLHF	TGCGCCAGCAGCCAAGGCGCTGGTCCAGGGGGTTCACCCCTCCACTTT
14	.	.	TRBJ2-7	TRBV11-2	CASSSRQRAYEQYF	TGTGCCAGCAGCTCGAGACAGCGAGCCTACGAGCAGTACTTC
15	.	.	TRBJ2-7	TRBV5-1	CASSSTLDRPYEQYF	TGCGCCAGCAGCTCGACTCTCGACAGACCCTACGAGCAGTACTTC
13	.	.	TRBJ1-2	TRBV6-5	CASSRDDNYGYTF	TGTGCCAGCAGCAGGGACGACAACTATGGCTACACCTTC
15	TRBD1	.	TRBJ1-4	TRBV18	CASSPGGTGYEKLFF	TGTGCCAGCTCACCAGGGGGGACAGGGTACGAAAAACTGTTTTTT
12	.	once	TRBJ1-3	TRBV11-3	CASSPPGGRIYF	TGTGCCAGCAGCCCCCCCGGCGGGCGGATATATTTT
17	.	.	TRBJ1-5	TRBV4-1	CASSQDPPGRRNQPQHF	TGCGCCAGCAGCCAAGACCCCCCAGGGCGCCGTAATCAGCCCCAGCATTTT
11	.	.	TRBJ1-2	TRBV2	CASGGVNGYTF	TGTGCCAGCGGGGGAGTCAATGGCTACACCTTC
13	.	.	TRBJ1-1	TRBV30	CAWTPGSHTEAFF	TGTGCCTGGACTCCGGGGTCCCACACTGAAGCTTTCTTT
15	TRBD1	.	TRBJ2-2	TRBV27	CASRRDTGGTGELFF	TGTGCCAGCAGACGAGATACAGGGGGCACCGGGGAGCTGTTTTTT
12	.	.	TRBJ2-3	TRBV28	CASSFFPDTQYF	TGTGCCAGCAGTTTTTTCCCAGATACGCAGTATTTT
18	.	.	TRBJ1-6	TRBV7-6	CASSSLAGGSSYNSPLHF	TGTGCCAGCAGCTCATTAGCGGGAGGGAGCTCCTATAATTCACCCCTCCACTTT
14	.	.	TRBJ1-2	TRBV10-1	CASSESIRLYGYTF	TGCGCCAGCAGTGAGTCGATTCGGCTCTATGGCTACACCTTC
16	TRBD1	.	TRBJ2-4	TRBV18	CASSPGQGITKNIQYF	TGTGCCAGCTCACCTGGACAGGGGATAACCAAAAACATTCAGTACTTC
14	.	.	TRBJ1-2	TRBV6-5	CASSYINTPSGYTF	TGTGCCAGCAGTTACATTAACACCCCATCTGGCTACACCTTC
14	.	.	TRBJ1-1	TRBV5-4	CASSSGQPNTEAFF	TGTGCCAGCAGCTCCGGACAGCCGAACACTGAAGCTTTCTTT
14	.	.	TRBJ1-6	TRBV30	CAWSGQIRRSPLHF	TGTGCCTGGAGCGGACAGATTAGGCGTTCACCCCTCCACTTT
15	TRBD1	.	TRBJ1-2	TRBV19	CASRPTNRGGNGYTF	TGTGCCAGTAGACCTACCAACAGGGGAGGGAATGGCTACACCTTC